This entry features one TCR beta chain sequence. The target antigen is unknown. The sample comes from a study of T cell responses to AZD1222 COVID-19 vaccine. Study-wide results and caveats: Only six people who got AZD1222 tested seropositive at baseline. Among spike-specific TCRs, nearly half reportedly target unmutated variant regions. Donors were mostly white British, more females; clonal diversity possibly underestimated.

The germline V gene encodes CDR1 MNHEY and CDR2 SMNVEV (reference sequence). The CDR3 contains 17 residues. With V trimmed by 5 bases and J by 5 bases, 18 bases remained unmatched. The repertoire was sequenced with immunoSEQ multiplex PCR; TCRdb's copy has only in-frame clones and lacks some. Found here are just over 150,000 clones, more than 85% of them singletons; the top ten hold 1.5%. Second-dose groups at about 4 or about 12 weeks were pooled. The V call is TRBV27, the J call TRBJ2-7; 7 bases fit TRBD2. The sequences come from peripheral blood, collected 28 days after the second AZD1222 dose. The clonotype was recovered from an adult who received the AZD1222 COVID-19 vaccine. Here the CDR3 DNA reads TGTGCCAGCAGTCCGGTGCGGGTCGCGGGGGTTTCGAACGAGCAGTACTTC. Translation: CASSPVRVAGVSNEQYF.